These T cell receptor beta chains were read from a single sample in a study of blood T cell repertoires in COVID-19. Sequenced by immunoSEQ multiplex PCR; TCRdb stores in-frame clones only, minus some. The sample has about 260,000 clones; less than 90% are singletons. The source material was peripheral blood. These receptors were taken from a man aged 55-75 years with acute or convalescent COVID-19. Both conserved end residues are part of each CDR3. The order of the fields is D gene, clone size, J gene, V gene, CDR3 DNA, CDR3 protein. A D gene is named only where the DNA matches it firmly. Clone size is stated in some rows and not others, as once, few, many or a class when expanded.

TRBD2	.	TRBJ2-5	TRBV5-4	TGTGCCAGCAGCCCTTTGAGTGGGTTCGGGGGGGCAAGGCGAGAGACCCAGTACTTC	CASSPLSGFGGARRETQYF
.	.	TRBJ2-3	TRBV5-1	TGCGCCAGCAGCTTGGCCGGGGGAATAGCCACAGATACGCAGTATTTT	CASSLAGGIATDTQYF
.	.	TRBJ1-1	TRBV13	TGTGCCAGCAGCGCGGGGGGACCTTACACTGAAGCTTTCTTT	CASSAGGPYTEAFF
.	.	TRBJ1-4	TRBV5-1	TGCGCCAGCAGCTTGGCCATGCGTGGGGGGTCTAATGAAAAACTGTTTTTT	CASSLAMRGGSNEKLFF
.	once	TRBJ1-1	TRBV2	TGTGCCAGCAGTCCTCAACCACAGAGGGCAGGGGAGCGAGCTTTCTTT	CASSPQPQRAGERAFF
.	.	TRBJ1-1	TRBV6-5	TGTGCCAGCAGCACACAGGGATGGAACACTGAAGCTTTCTTT	CASSTQGWNTEAFF
.	once	TRBJ1-1	TRBV7-9	TGTGCCAGCAGCATCCCCCGGGAACCGAACACTGAAGCTTTCTTT	CASSIPREPNTEAFF
TRBD2	.	TRBJ2-7	TRBV6-1	TGTGCCAGCAGTGACCCGGGACTAGCGAGCTACGAGCAGTACTTC	CASSDPGLASYEQYF
TRBD1	once	TRBJ2-3	TRBV9	TGTGCCAGCAGCGCTACAGGGGAGGATACGCAGTATTTT	CASSATGEDTQYF
TRBD1	.	TRBJ1-5	TRBV6-2/TRBV6-3	TGTGCCAGCAGTTCCCGGACAGGGCCGCGTCAGCCCCAGCATTTT	CASSSRTGPRQPQHF
TRBD2	.	TRBJ2-7	TRBV27	TGTGCCAGCAGCTACCCTGCCCCGGGGACTAGCGGGGCCCCCTACGAGCAGTACTTC	CASSYPAPGTSGAPYEQYF
TRBD1	.	TRBJ2-7	TRBV7-2	TGTGCCAGCAGCTTAAGTCTTGCCGGTCAGGGGGCTTCCTACGAGCAGTACTTC	CASSLSLAGQGASYEQYF
.	.	TRBJ2-1	TRBV7-3	TGTGCCAGCAGTGGGCAGGACAGCCCTTACAATGAGCAGTTCTTC	CASSGQDSPYNEQFF
TRBD1	.	TRBJ2-6	TRBV9	TGTGCCAGCAGCGCCTCGACAGGGGGAGCTGGGGCCAACGTCCTGACTTTC	CASSASTGGAGANVLTF
TRBD1	once	TRBJ2-5	TRBV20-1	TGCAGTGCTAGTGAGACAGGGGGTTGGGGGCAAGAGACCCAGTACTTC	CSASETGGWGQETQYF
.	.	TRBJ1-5	TRBV6-5	TGTGCCAGCAGAATACAGATGGGTAGTCAGCCCCAGCATTTT	CASRIQMGSQPQHF
TRBD1	few	TRBJ1-2	TRBV5-1	TGCGCCAGCAGCTCGGGACAGAACTATGGCTACACCTTC	CASSSGQNYGYTF
.	.	TRBJ2-7	TRBV7-2	TGTGCCAGCAGCCTTGGATGGGCGGGGGAGCAGTACTTC	CASSLGWAGEQYF
.	.	TRBJ1-2	TRBV3-1/TRBV3-2	TGTGCCAGCAGCCAAGGGCCAGGGTTCAGGAGTTATGGTACTAACTATGGCTACACCTTC	CASSQGPGFRSYGTNYGYTF
.	.	TRBJ2-7	TRBV10-3	TGTGCCATCAGCAGGACTGACTACGAGCAGTACTTC	CAISRTDYEQYF
TRBD1	.	TRBJ2-2	TRBV5-4	TGTGCCAGCAGCCCCAGGACAGGGAGGTCGACCGGGGAGCTGTTTTTT	CASSPRTGRSTGELFF
.	.	TRBJ1-2	TRBV29-1	TGCAGCGTTATCCAGGGTAATGGTGGCTACACCTTC	CSVIQGNGGYTF
TRBD2	.	TRBJ2-1	TRBV30	TGTGCCTGGAACCGCGGGGGTCCATACAATGAGCAGTTCTTC	CAWNRGGPYNEQFF